Listed below are T cell receptor beta chains from one sample, sequenced in a study of patients and donors after allogeneic stem cell transplantation. A single record per CDR3 protein comes from TCRdb applying MiXCR to the RT-PCR reads. Of roughly 960,000 distinct CDR3 sequences in the sample, more than 15% were seen once. The sequencing input was blood, either unsorted or a sorted T cell fraction (not recorded which). All receptors derive from a human donor who was either an allogeneic HSCT recipient or a stem cell or donor lymphocyte infusion donor (not recorded which). It is not recorded whose cells these are; they may come from a transplant donor. The CDR3 runs from the conserved cysteine through the conserved F or W. Each record gives: J gene, clone size, CDR3 length, V gene, D gene, CDR3 protein, CDR3 DNA. The D gene is left open where the match is weak. Clone size appears in some rows only: once, few, many, or a class for an expanded clone.

j_gene: TRBJ2-2; abundance: once; len: 15; v_gene: TRBV5-1; d_gene: TRBD2; CDR3aa: CASSHGRVNTGELFF; CDR3nt: TGCGCCAGCAGCCATGGGAGGGTTAACACCGGGGAGCTGTTTTTT
j_gene: TRBJ1-2; abundance: -; len: 13; v_gene: TRBV2; d_gene: -; CDR3aa: CASSEMGRYGYTF; CDR3nt: TGTGCCAGCAGTGAAATGGGGCGTTATGGCTACACCTTC
j_gene: TRBJ2-2; abundance: few; len: 16; v_gene: TRBV12-3/TRBV12-4; d_gene: -; CDR3aa: CASSFSPGHNTGELFF; CDR3nt: TGTGCCAGCAGTTTTAGTCCAGGGCATAACACCGGGGAGCTGTTTTTT
j_gene: TRBJ2-6; abundance: -; len: 21; v_gene: TRBV12-3/TRBV12-4; d_gene: -; CDR3aa: CASSAYPGRSTTNSGANVLTF; CDR3nt: TGTGCCAGCAGCGCTTACCCGGGACGATCGACCACGAACTCTGGGGCCAACGTCCTGACTTTC
j_gene: TRBJ1-2; abundance: -; len: 15; v_gene: TRBV11-2; d_gene: TRBD1; CDR3aa: CASSRPRDRGYGYTF; CDR3nt: TGTGCCAGCAGCCGTCCCCGGGACAGGGGCTATGGCTACACCTTC
j_gene: TRBJ2-1; abundance: few; len: 14; v_gene: TRBV3-1; d_gene: -; CDR3aa: CASSQVVGDNEQFF; CDR3nt: TGTGCCAGCAGCCAAGTGGTAGGGGACAATGAGCAGTTCTTC
j_gene: TRBJ1-1; abundance: few; len: 16; v_gene: TRBV30; d_gene: -; CDR3aa: CAWMGRVVPSNTEAFF; CDR3nt: TGTGCCTGGATGGGCAGGGTGGTGCCCTCGAACACTGAAGCTTTCTTT
j_gene: TRBJ1-1; abundance: -; len: 15; v_gene: TRBV5-4; d_gene: -; CDR3aa: CASNSARTVNTEAFF; CDR3nt: TGTGCCAGCAACTCAGCCCGGACGGTGAACACTGAAGCTTTCTTT
j_gene: TRBJ2-3; abundance: -; len: 14; v_gene: TRBV10-3; d_gene: TRBD2; CDR3aa: CATSGTSYTDTQYF; CDR3nt: TGTGCCACCTCCGGGACTAGCTACACAGATACGCAGTATTTT
j_gene: TRBJ2-3; abundance: -; len: 17; v_gene: TRBV7-6; d_gene: -; CDR3aa: CASSLGAGGKSTDTQYF; CDR3nt: TGTGCCAGCAGCTTAGGGGCTGGCGGAAAGAGCACAGATACGCAGTATTTT
j_gene: TRBJ2-7; abundance: -; len: 12; v_gene: TRBV3-1; d_gene: -; CDR3aa: CASSQVYSEQYF; CDR3nt: TGTGCCAGCAGCCAAGTGTATAGCGAGCAGTACTTC
j_gene: TRBJ2-1; abundance: -; len: 14; v_gene: TRBV27; d_gene: -; CDR3aa: CASSLSVEHNEQFF; CDR3nt: TGTGCCAGCAGTTTATCGGTAGAGCACAATGAGCAGTTCTTC
j_gene: TRBJ1-2; abundance: -; len: 15; v_gene: TRBV30; d_gene: TRBD1; CDR3aa: CAWRGGQANNYGYTF; CDR3nt: TGTGCCTGGAGGGGGGGACAGGCGAACAACTATGGCTACACCTTC
j_gene: TRBJ2-7; abundance: -; len: 14; v_gene: TRBV12-3/TRBV12-4; d_gene: TRBD1; CDR3aa: CASSLTGQGYEQYF; CDR3nt: TGTGCCAGCAGTTTGACGGGACAGGGATACGAGCAGTACTTC
j_gene: TRBJ1-5; abundance: -; len: 14; v_gene: TRBV20-1; d_gene: TRBD1; CDR3aa: CSPETGMSNQPQHF; CDR3nt: TGCAGTCCCGAGACAGGGATGAGCAATCAGCCCCAGCATTTT
j_gene: TRBJ1-2; abundance: -; len: 13; v_gene: TRBV6-2/TRBV6-3; d_gene: -; CDR3aa: CASRRGQSYGYTF; CDR3nt: TGTGCCAGCAGACGCGGACAGTCCTATGGCTACACCTTC
j_gene: TRBJ1-4; abundance: many; len: 12; v_gene: TRBV5-1; d_gene: -; CDR3aa: CASSTDREKLFF; CDR3nt: TGCGCCAGCAGCACCGACAGGGAAAAACTGTTTTTT
j_gene: TRBJ2-2; abundance: many; len: 17; v_gene: TRBV12-3/TRBV12-4; d_gene: -; CDR3aa: CASTPARGTENTGELFF; CDR3nt: TGTGCCAGCACTCCGGCGAGGGGGACGGAAAACACCGGGGAGCTGTTTTTT
j_gene: TRBJ2-5; abundance: -; len: 18; v_gene: TRBV20-1; d_gene: TRBD2; CDR3aa: CSARGVRGSLAGYETQYF; CDR3nt: TGCAGTGCTAGAGGGGTACGGGGGTCACTAGCGGGATATGAGACCCAGTACTTC
j_gene: TRBJ1-1; abundance: few; len: 11; v_gene: TRBV2; d_gene: -; CDR3aa: CASSAGSEAFF; CDR3nt: TGTGCCAGCAGTGCCGGGTCTGAAGCTTTCTTT
j_gene: TRBJ2-7; abundance: few; len: 14; v_gene: TRBV12-3/TRBV12-4; d_gene: TRBD1; CDR3aa: CASSLWDSYYEQYF; CDR3nt: TGTGCCAGCAGTCTTTGGGACAGTTACTACGAGCAGTACTTC
j_gene: TRBJ2-3; abundance: few; len: 15; v_gene: TRBV9; d_gene: -; CDR3aa: CASSVEGGGTDTQYF; CDR3nt: TGTGCCAGCAGCGTAGAGGGGGGGGGCACAGATACGCAGTATTTT
j_gene: TRBJ2-5; abundance: few; len: 15; v_gene: TRBV20-1; d_gene: -; CDR3aa: CSAANPTGVRETQYF; CDR3nt: TGCAGTGCTGCAAACCCGACTGGGGTCAGGGAGACCCAGTACTTC
j_gene: TRBJ1-2; abundance: -; len: 15; v_gene: TRBV5-1; d_gene: TRBD1; CDR3aa: CASSLPRQGGYGYTF; CDR3nt: TGCGCCAGCAGCCTACCCAGACAGGGCGGCTATGGCTACACCTTC
j_gene: TRBJ2-7; abundance: few; len: 15; v_gene: TRBV20-1; d_gene: -; CDR3aa: CSAYPPRKRNYEQYF; CDR3nt: TGCAGTGCTTATCCCCCGAGAAAGCGGAATTACGAGCAGTACTTC
j_gene: TRBJ2-3; abundance: -; len: 15; v_gene: TRBV20-1; d_gene: TRBD2; CDR3aa: CSAASVRGGTDTQYF; CDR3nt: TGCAGTGCTGCCTCGGTGCGGGGGGGGACAGATACGCAGTATTTT
j_gene: TRBJ1-2; abundance: few; len: 12; v_gene: TRBV6-2/TRBV6-3; d_gene: -; CDR3aa: CASGTATYGYTF; CDR3nt: TGTGCCAGCGGCACCGCCACCTATGGCTACACCTTC